The 23 T cell receptor beta chains below all came from one sample that was sequenced in a study of control samples from healthy donors and cancer patients (dated by TCRdb to about 2020). The library was obtained by the immunoSEQ multiplex PCR assay. TCRdb took this table from immuneACCESS and kept in-frame rearrangements with V and J called. Such tables lack part of the clones; where checked against another copy, unresolved V genes explain under half of the gap, and the rest is unexplained. This sample holds some 140,000 clones; just under 95% were observed only once. Together, the top ten hold 13% to 15% of the sample. Material: PBMCs. These receptors all come from a man aged 60 to 75 with colorectal cancer.

The chain links TRBV6-2 or TRBV6-3 to TRBJ1-3, with no clear D. The V end lost 0 bases, the J end lost 4 bases, and 10 bases lay between the germline ends. The CDR3 sequence is 15 residues long. The germline V gene has CDR1 MNHEY and CDR2 SVGEGT. The CDR3 is CASSYSLASGNTIYF. As DNA, the CDR3 is TGTGCCAGCAGTTACTCACTCGCATCCGGAAACACCATATATTTT.

The gene calls are TRBV6-5 and TRBJ1-2; possibly TRBD1 for D (5 bases). The length of the CDR3 is 14 residues. The germline V gene encodes CDR1 MNHEY and CDR2 SVGAGI. Trimming removed 0 bases at V and 4 bases at J, with 9 bases between. The CDR3 nucleotides read TGTGCCAGCAGTTACTCGAGCGGGGGCTATGGCTACACCTTC. Protein product: CASSYSSGGYGYTF.

The V gene is TRBV2, the J gene TRBJ2-3; the match to TRBD1 covers 11 bases. V lost 5 bases to trimming and J lost 5 bases; unmatched junction nucleotides: 3. CDR1 and CDR2 from the germline V gene are SNHLY and FYNNEI. This CDR3 is 14 amino acids long. CDR3 DNA sequence: TGTGCCAGCAGTACCGGGACAGGGGGAGATACGCAGTATTTT. It is translated as CASSTGTGGDTQYF.

The V and J genes are TRBV2 and TRBJ2-3; the D is unclear. The germline V gene has CDR1 SNHLY and CDR2 FYNNEI. Trimming removed 9 bases from V and 3 bases from J, with 4 bases in between. The CDR3 consists of 10 residues. The CDR3 DNA is TGTGCCAGATCTACAGATACGCAGTATTTT. Translation: CARSTDTQYF.

The V and J genes are TRBV4-1 and TRBJ1-2; maybe TRBD1 (6 bases). The CDR3 length is 15 residues. Trimming removed 1 base from V and 0 bases from J, with 9 bases in between. In germline, CDR1 is MGHRA, CDR2 YSYEKL. The CDR3 DNA sequence: TGCGCCAGCAGCCAAGTGGACAGCCCTAACTATGGCTACACCTTC. Protein sequence: CASSQVDSPNYGYTF.

The chain has TRBV28 and TRBJ1-2; 9 positions match TRBD1. V gave up 4 bases and J gave up 4 bases; unmatched junction bases: 7. The germline V gene has CDR1 MDHEN and CDR2 SYDVKM. This CDR3 has 15 residues. The CDR3 region is CASSSGTGYPYGYTF. DNA for the CDR3: TGTGCCAGCAGTTCCGGGACAGGGTACCCCTATGGCTACACCTTC.

The chain joins TRBV18 to TRBJ1-1; 7 nucleotides line up with TRBD1. The CDR3 extends over 13 amino acids. In germline, CDR1 is KGHSH, CDR2 LQKENI. Trimming removed 4 bases from V and 8 bases from J; junction bases left unmatched: 7. CDR3 sequence (DNA): TGTGCCAGCTCACTGTCCCGGGACAGAGAAGCTTTCTTT. Its translation is CASSLSRDREAFF.

This clone was detected once. This chain connects TRBV10-1 to TRBJ2-1; TRBD1 is a possible D gene (6 bases). From germline, CDR1 is WNHNN and CDR2 SYGVQD (reference sequence). The CDR3 runs to 19 residues. V lost 3 bases and J 8 bases, leaving 29 bases between the germline ends. The CDR3 coding sequence is TGCGCCAGCAGTGATGAAAAGGAGATCGGGACAAGGGAGATGGATGAGCAGTTCTTC. It specifies CASSDEKEIGTREMDEQFF.

This clone was recorded at least ten times. The chain recombines TRBV11-2 with TRBJ2-7; D remains ambiguous. Trimming took off 4 bases at V and 3 bases at J, with 7 bases between the two ends. The CDR3 covers 12 residues. CDR1 is SGHAT, CDR2 FQNNGV, per germline. CDR3 coding DNA: TGTGCCAGCAGCTCCTCTCTCTACGAGCAGTACTTC. Protein product: CASSSSLYEQYF.

The chain is built from TRBV24-1 and TRBJ2-2, with 8 bases fitting TRBD2. V trimming: 1 base; J trimming: 1 base; junction bases outside the gene matches: 4. The CDR3 totals 17 residues. Germline V gene sequence: CDR1 KGHDR, CDR2 SFDVKD. CDR3 in amino acids: CATSDFTGGVNTGELFF. The CDR3 DNA sequence: TGTGCCACCAGTGATTTTACCGGGGGGGTGAACACCGGGGAGCTGTTTTTT.

This sequence joins TRBV6-4 and TRBJ1-2, with D possibly TRBD1 on 6 matching bases. The CDR3 contains 16 residues. Germline CDR1 is MRHNA and CDR2 is SNTAGT. V was clipped by 0 bases and J by 2 bases, with 13 bases between them. The CDR3 sequence: CASSDSSRGRNYGYTF. The CDR3 coding sequence is TGTGCCAGCAGTGACTCGAGTAGGGGGAGGAACTATGGCTACACCTTC.

The rearrangement links TRBV4-3 to TRBJ2-2, with unresolved D. V was trimmed by 1 base and J by 4 bases, leaving 13 bases between them. This CDR3 is built from 16 residues. Germline V gives CDR1 LGHNA, CDR2 YSLEER. The CDR3 protein is CASSQAPLTGTGELFF. The CDR3, as DNA: TGCGCCAGCAGCCAAGCTCCTTTAACGGGCACCGGGGAGCTGTTTTTT.

This chain uses TRBV12-3 or TRBV12-4 with TRBJ2-1; D is perhaps TRBD1 (6 bases). V lost 0 bases, J lost 12 bases, and 9 bases lay in between. The length of the CDR3 is 12 residues. The CDR3 spells CASSLATGLQFF. The CDR3 DNA follows: TGTGCCAGCAGTTTAGCTACAGGGTTGCAGTTCTTC.

The chain is built from TRBV19 and TRBJ1-4; no firm D call. Looked up from germline, CDR1 is LNHDA and CDR2 is SQIVND (reference sequence). The CDR3 consists of 13 residues. V gave up 5 bases and J gave up 5 bases, with 9 bases separating them. CDR3 in DNA: TGTGCCAGTAGTGAGCAGAGGAATGAAAAACTGTTTTTT. This gives the protein CASSEQRNEKLFF. Together with reference TRBV19 and TRBJ1-4, the CDR3 gives the full variable domain: DGGITQSPKYLFRKEGQNVTLSCEQNLNHDAMYWYRQDPGQGLRLIYYSQIVNDFQKGDIAEGYSVSREKKESFPLTVTSAQKNPTAFYLCASSEQRNEKLFFGSGTQLSVL.

The V gene is TRBV6-1, the J gene TRBJ2-7, with D unclear. V shed 3 bases and J shed 4 bases, with 7 bases lying between them. CDR1 and CDR2 (germline): MNHNS, SASEGT. The CDR3 contains 12 residues. The CDR3 loop reads CASSEGLYEQYF. Here the CDR3 DNA reads TGTGCCAGCAGTGAGGGCCTTTACGAGCAGTACTTC.

The chain combines TRBV19 with TRBJ1-3, with 9 bases aligning to TRBD1. Germline-derived CDR1 and CDR2 are LNHDA and SQIVND (reference sequence). The V and J ends lost 6 bases and 4 bases, in that order; junction bases with no gene match: 4. The CDR3 totals 14 residues. The CDR3 DNA sequence: TGTGCCAGTAGCGCCGGGACAGGGGGAAACACCATATATTTT. Encoded protein: CASSAGTGGNTIYF.

The V call is TRBV7-9, the J call TRBJ1-3; D gene unclear. Germline values: CDR1 SEHNR, CDR2 FQNEAQ (reference sequence). The CDR3 has 12 residues. Trimming took off 5 bases at V and 4 bases at J, with 6 bases between the two ends. In nucleotides, the CDR3 is TGTGCCAGCAGCACTCCGGGAAACACCATATATTTT. Amino acid sequence: CASSTPGNTIYF.

This clone is a singleton in its sample. CDR3 sequence reads: CASSQDGAGGIDTQYF. DNA for the CDR3: TGCGCCAGCAGCCAAGATGGAGCGGGGGGGATAGATACGCAGTATTTT. The chain links TRBV4-1 to TRBJ2-3; TRBD2 matches 10 bases. Germline V gene data show CDR1 as MGHRA and CDR2 as YSYEKL. Trimming at V came to 0 bases and at J to 5 bases, leaving 5 bases not matched to a gene. The CDR3 consists of 16 residues.

The V and J genes are TRBV9 and TRBJ1-1, with D hard to call. The CDR3 has 15 amino acids. The germline gives CDR1 SGDLS, CDR2 YYNGEE. V lost 0 bases, J lost 7 bases, and 16 bases lay in between. The CDR3 nucleotides are TGTGCCAGCAGCGTAGTCCCGGCCCCAGTCGGTGAAGCTTTCTTT. Encoded protein: CASSVVPAPVGEAFF.

The chain has TRBV6-5 and TRBJ1-6; TRBD1 matches at 8 bases. The trim removed 7 bases at V and 7 bases at J, leaving 6 bases unmatched. CDR3 length: 14 residues. Germline CDR1 is MNHEY and CDR2 is SVGAGI. The CDR3 protein is CASNTQGANSPLHF. The CDR3 DNA follows: TGTGCCAGCAATACTCAGGGGGCGAATTCACCCCTCCACTTT.

This chain links TRBV5-1 with TRBJ1-4; D is unresolved. This CDR3 contains 17 residues. The ends were cut back, 0 bases at V and 1 base at J, with 13 bases in the middle. Germline V gene lookup returns CDR1 SGHRS and CDR2 YFSETQ. CDR3 coding DNA: TGCGCCAGCAGCTTGGGGGCAGCGCCTGGAACTAATGAAAAACTGTTTTTT. Amino acids: CASSLGAAPGTNEKLFF.

This rearrangement joins TRBV28 to TRBJ1-2; D gene ambiguous. The CDR3 extends over 12 amino acids. Germline lookup yields CDR1 MDHEN and CDR2 SYDVKM. V lost 5 bases and J 11 bases, leaving 15 bases between the germline ends. CDR3 in DNA: TGTGCCAGCAGTCCCTCCAACCGAGATTACACCTTC. This gives the protein CASSPSNRDYTF.

The chain uses TRBV29-1 and TRBJ2-2; the D gene is possibly TRBD2 (6 bases). V was shortened by 6 bases and J by 0 bases, with 8 bases between the two germline ends. The CDR3 consists of 13 residues. CDR1 and CDR2 (germline): SQVTM, ANQGSEA. CDR3 loop: CSVRRANTGELFF. The CDR3 nucleotides are TGCAGCGTAAGGAGGGCGAACACCGGGGAGCTGTTTTTT.